The 31 T cell receptor beta chains given below trace back to one sample, sequenced in a study of blood T cell repertoires in COVID-19. The method was immunoSEQ multiplex PCR; TCRdb's version includes in-frame clones alone and lacks a portion of them. The sample shows some 150,000 clones, 80% to 90% of them seen only once. Sequenced sample: peripheral blood. These receptors were obtained from a woman aged 40 to 49 with acute or convalescent COVID-19.

The chain has TRBV5-6 and TRBJ2-2, with TRBD1 identical over 8 bases. This CDR3 has 17 residues. In germline, CDR1 is SGHDT, CDR2 YYEEEE. V lost 1 base, J lost 0 bases, and 5 bases stayed unmatched. CDR3 DNA sequence: TGTGCCAGCAGCTTGCTCGGACAGGGACCGAACACCGGGGAGCTGTTTTTT. This encodes CASSLLGQGPNTGELFF.

The V gene is TRBV2, the J gene TRBJ1-5; weak D call: TRBD1 (6 bases). The CDR3 length is 13 residues. Trimming cost V 4 bases and J 4 bases, with 8 bases left between them. Germline assignment: CDR1 SNHLY and CDR2 FYNNEI. The CDR3 region has the DNA TGTGCCAGCAGTGGGACAGATAATCAGCCCCAGCATTTT. It is translated as CASSGTDNQPQHF.

This chain uses TRBV5-1 with TRBJ2-1; D perhaps matches TRBD2 (6 bases). The CDR3 has 17 amino acids. The germline V gene has CDR1 SGHRS and CDR2 YFSETQ. V was shortened by 1 base and J by 0 bases, with 14 bases between the two germline ends. CDR3 sequence: CASSLLVAVNSYNEQFF. CDR3 DNA sequence: TGCGCCAGCAGCTTGTTGGTAGCGGTAAACTCCTACAATGAGCAGTTCTTC.

The gene calls are TRBV28 and TRBJ1-5; D may be TRBD1 (6 bases). This CDR3 has 16 residues. Germline loops: CDR1 MDHEN, CDR2 SYDVKM. V lost 6 bases, J lost 0 bases, and 15 bases lay in between. CDR3 region: CASRRSWTDSNQPQHF. The CDR3 nucleotides read TGTGCCAGCAGGAGAAGTTGGACAGATAGCAATCAGCCCCAGCATTTT.

V is TRBV27 and J is TRBJ2-1, with D hard to call. This CDR3 spans 14 amino acids. The germline CDR1 and CDR2 sequences are MNHEY and SMNVEV (reference sequence). V was shortened by 6 bases and J by 2 bases, with 11 bases between the two germline ends. The CDR3 protein is CASREFGPYNEQFF. CDR3 DNA sequence: TGTGCCAGCAGAGAGTTCGGTCCCTACAATGAGCAGTTCTTC.

The gene calls are TRBV6-5 and TRBJ1-6; weak D call: TRBD1 (5 bases). Trimming stripped 0 bases from V and 7 bases from J, with 13 bases between. The CDR3 is 16 amino acids. Per germline, CDR1 MNHEY and CDR2 SVGAGI. The CDR3, as DNA: TGTGCCAGCAGTTACTCGACCGGGGCGGGAAATTCACCCCTCCACTTT. It codes for CASSYSTGAGNSPLHF.

The chain joins TRBV11-2 to TRBJ2-4; maybe TRBD1 (7 bases). Germline CDR1 reads SGHAT; CDR2 reads FQNNGV. CDR3 length equals 16 residues. V was pared by 5 bases and J by 6 bases, with 20 bases between. Written as DNA, the CDR3 is TGTGCCAGCAGCGCCCACAGGGGAGGTGGGGGAAACATTCAGTACTTC. Translation: CASSAHRGGGGNIQYF. The full variable domain, rest sourced from reference TRBV11-2 and TRBJ2-4, is EAGVAQSPRYKIIEKRQSVAFWCNPISGHATLYWYQQILGQGPKLLIQFQNNGVVDDSQLPKDRFSAERLKGVDSTLKIQPAKLEDSAVYLCASSAHRGGGGNIQYFGAGTRLSVL.

Only one count was recorded for this clone. CDR3 nucleotide sequence: TGTGCCAGCAGTCCTCAGGGACACCACTCCTACGAGCAGTACTTC. It encodes CASSPQGHHSYEQYF. The chain is built from TRBV28 and TRBJ2-7; D is possibly TRBD1 (6 bases). Germline loops: CDR1 MDHEN, CDR2 SYDVKM. The CDR3 is 15 residues long. V was pared by 5 bases and J by 0 bases, with 14 bases between. Drawing the rest from reference TRBV28 and TRBJ2-7, the complete variable domain is DVKVTQSSRYLVKRTGEKVFLECVQDMDHENMFWYRQDPGLGLRLIYFSYDVKMKEKGDIPEGYSVSREKKERFSLILESASTNQTSMYLCASSPQGHHSYEQYFGPGTRLTVT.

The chain is built from TRBV9 and TRBJ2-1, with D possibly TRBD1 on 5 matching bases. Germline V gives CDR1 SGDLS, CDR2 YYNGEE. There are 16 residues in the CDR3. The V end lost 2 bases, the J end lost 7 bases, and 19 bases lay between the germline ends. CDR3 in amino acids: CASSVIGQGSWNEQFF. The CDR3 DNA reads TGTGCCAGCAGCGTCATCGGTCAGGGCTCTTGGAATGAGCAGTTCTTC.

The J gene is TRBJ2-3, the V gene TRBV5-6; 8 bases are shared with TRBD2. V gave up 3 bases and J gave up 2 bases; unmatched junction bases: 8. CDR3 length: 16 residues. Germline V CDR1 and CDR2: SGHDT, YYEEEE. The CDR3 region has the DNA TGTGCCAGCAGCTCCCCGGGAGGGGGGCCCACAGATACGCAGTATTTT. This translates into CASSSPGGGPTDTQYF.

The V and J genes are TRBV11-2 and TRBJ2-6; TRBD1 might be the D (5 bases). The CDR3 is made up of 16 amino acids. V was clipped by 5 bases and J by 2 bases, with 13 bases between them. Per the germline V gene, CDR1 is SGHAT and CDR2 is FQNNGV. CDR3 protein: CASSNPNRPGANVLTF. The DNA for the CDR3 is TGTGCCAGCAGCAACCCCAACAGGCCTGGGGCCAACGTCCTGACTTTC.

V gene TRBV14 combines with J gene TRBJ2-3; no firm D call. The CDR3 runs to 13 residues. Trimming took 0 bases from V and 9 from J, leaving 10 bases between them. The germline CDR1 and CDR2 sequences are SGHDN and FVKESK. CDR3 bases: TGTGCCAGCAGCCAAGATCATGGTAGCACGCAGTATTTT. It translates to CASSQDHGSTQYF.

CDR3 in DNA: TGTGCCTGGAGAGGTAGCGCGACCCTATTCGAGCAGTACTTC. Its protein product is CAWRGSATLFEQYF. V usage is TRBV30 and J usage is TRBJ2-7, with D possibly matching TRBD2 (5 bases). Deletions cut 3 bases from V and 6 bases from J, with 18 bases between. From germline, CDR1 is GTSNPN and CDR2 SVGIG (reference sequence). There are 14 residues in the CDR3.

The chain employs TRBV7-9 and TRBJ1-3; 8 bases are shared with TRBD1. Germline CDR1 and CDR2: SEHNR and FQNEAQ (reference sequence). The CDR3 totals 16 residues. V lost 1 base to trimming and J lost 0 bases; unmatched junction nucleotides: 2. CDR3 in DNA: TGTGCCAGCAGCTTAGGGGACAGGCTCTCTGGAAACACCATATATTTT. This codes for CASSLGDRLSGNTIYF.

The chain combines TRBV15 with TRBJ1-4; tentative D call: TRBD1 (5 bases). The CDR3 runs to 19 residues. CDR1 and CDR2 (germline): LNHNV, YYDKDF (reference sequence). V was shortened by 0 bases and J by 12 bases, with 29 bases between the two germline ends. The CDR3 region is CATSRDKGWKLGPLWELFF. CDR3 nucleotides: TGTGCCACCAGCAGAGATAAGGGGTGGAAGTTGGGCCCCCTATGGGAACTGTTTTTT.

The chain joins TRBV10-1 to TRBJ2-3; TRBD2 matches 13 bases. CDR3 length: 16 residues. The germline CDR1 and CDR2 sequences are WNHNN and SYGVQD (reference sequence). The junction had 3 bases not matched to a gene; V was cut back by 2 bases and J by 4 bases. Here the CDR3 DNA reads TGCGCCAGCAGTGAGGAACTAGCGGGGGGGCCAGATACGCAGTATTTT. This translates into CASSEELAGGPDTQYF.

V and J are TRBV3-1 (or the pseudogene TRBV3-2) and TRBJ2-1, with 8 positions matching TRBD1. The CDR3 extends over 17 amino acids. Looked up from germline, CDR1 is LGHDT and CDR2 is YNNKEL (reference sequence). The junction had 8 bases not matched to a gene; V was cut back by 0 bases and J by 4 bases. CDR3 protein: CASSQEADRVLYNEQFF. CDR3 in DNA: TGTGCCAGCAGCCAAGAGGCGGACAGGGTCCTATACAATGAGCAGTTCTTC.

The chain is built from TRBV18 and TRBJ1-2; D possibly corresponds to TRBD1 (5 bases). The CDR3 runs to 15 residues. V lost 5 bases, J lost 2 bases, and 15 bases lay in between. Germline V gene lookup returns CDR1 KGHSH and CDR2 LQKENI. This CDR3 reads CASSANRRQNYGYTF. The CDR3 coding sequence is TGTGCCAGCTCAGCAAACAGAAGACAGAACTATGGCTACACCTTC.

The rearrangement links TRBV11-2 to TRBJ1-1; D remains unclear. V shed 5 bases and J shed 7 bases, with 14 bases lying between them. CDR1 is SGHAT and CDR2 is FQNNGV in the germline V gene. CDR3 size: 13 residues. This CDR3 is CASSAQDWNEAFF. For the CDR3, the DNA is TGTGCCAGCAGCGCTCAGGATTGGAATGAAGCTTTCTTT. The full variable domain, its missing parts supplied by reference TRBV11-2 and TRBJ1-1, is EAGVAQSPRYKIIEKRQSVAFWCNPISGHATLYWYQQILGQGPKLLIQFQNNGVVDDSQLPKDRFSAERLKGVDSTLKIQPAKLEDSAVYLCASSAQDWNEAFFGQGTRLTVV.

This clone was recorded once. V usage is TRBV3-1 (or the pseudogene TRBV3-2) and J usage is TRBJ1-1; 8 nucleotides agree with TRBD1. Germline CDR1 LGHDT, CDR2 YNNKEL (reference sequence). This CDR3 region has 14 residues. Trimming removed 4 bases from V and 5 bases from J; junction bases left unmatched: 6. CDR3 nucleotides: TGTGCCAGCAGCCCCTCCCAGGGGGCGACTGAAGCTTTCTTT. It is translated as CASSPSQGATEAFF.

V gene TRBV9 combines with J gene TRBJ2-3, with 12 bases fitting TRBD2. The V and J ends lost 2 bases and 6 bases, in that order; junction bases with no gene match: 7. CDR1 and CDR2 from the germline V gene are SGDLS and YYNGEE. The CDR3 is 16 residues long. The CDR3 reads CASSVRTSGTRDTQYF. CDR3 sequence (DNA): TGTGCCAGCAGCGTTAGGACTAGCGGGACTCGGGATACGCAGTATTTT.

V and J are TRBV10-2 and TRBJ2-7; D might be TRBD1 (5 bases). CDR1 WSHSY and CDR2 SAAADI come from the germline V gene. This CDR3 spans 14 amino acids. The germline V and J ends were trimmed by 8 bases and 2 bases, with 16 bases remaining between them. The CDR3: CASYLGQGTYEQYF. The CDR3, as DNA: TGCGCCAGCTATCTAGGGCAGGGAACCTACGAGCAGTACTTC.

The chain is built from TRBV19 and TRBJ2-7, with D unresolved. CDR1 and CDR2 (germline): LNHDA, SQIVND (reference sequence). The CDR3 spans 14 residues. V was cut by 4 bases and J by 3 bases, with 13 bases left in between. The CDR3 bases are TGTGCCAGTAGTAGCAGCAGCGAGTTCTACGAGCAGTACTTC. Translated, it gives CASSSSSEFYEQYF.

This clone has just one count. The CDR3 region is CASKTANNSPLHF. The CDR3 DNA follows: TGCGCCAGCAAGACAGCAAATAATTCACCCCTCCACTTT. The chain recombines TRBV10-2 with TRBJ1-6; tentative D call: TRBD1 (5 bases). V was trimmed by 7 bases and J by 5 bases, leaving 9 bases between them. In germline, CDR1 is WSHSY, CDR2 SAAADI. The CDR3 contains 13 residues.

Notes on this clone: At one end the junction does not follow the germline gene, possibly because of a read error. The chain uses TRBV6-6 and TRBJ1-1, with D uncertain. The CDR3 sequence is 13 residues long. Germline loops: CDR1 MNHNY, CDR2 SVGAGI (reference sequence). The CDR3 here is CASSSPTSTTTIF. The CDR3 DNA is TGTGCCAGCAGTTCCCCGACATCCACCACCACGATCTTT.

The rearrangement joins TRBV9 to TRBJ1-5; the D is unclear. Trimming took 4 bases from V and 9 from J, leaving 20 bases between them. CDR3 length: 15 amino acids. Germline lookup yields CDR1 SGDLS and CDR2 YYNGEE. This CDR3 reads CASSPDLRWPGPQHF. CDR3 nucleotides: TGTGCCAGCAGCCCCGATCTTAGATGGCCGGGGCCCCAGCATTTT.

The gene calls are TRBV24-1 and TRBJ2-2; 9 positions match TRBD1. CDR1 is KGHDR and CDR2 is SFDVKD in the germline V gene. The CDR3 length is 16 residues. V shed 4 bases, J shed 3 bases, and the junction held 5 bases outside the gene matches. In nucleotides, the CDR3 is TGTGCCACCAGTGACCCGGGACAGGGTCACACCGGGGAGCTGTTTTTT. Translated: CATSDPGQGHTGELFF.

CDR3 sequence (DNA): TGTGCCAGTAGGAGCGACAGGGAACCCTACGAGCAGTACTTC. Its protein product is CASRSDREPYEQYF. The chain employs TRBV19 and TRBJ2-7; 7 nucleotides agree with TRBD1. Germline CDR1 reads LNHDA; CDR2 reads SQIVND (reference sequence). V was pared by 6 bases and J by 2 bases, with 7 bases of the junction left unmatched. This CDR3 has 14 amino acids. The full variable domain, completed using reference TRBV19 and TRBJ2-7, is DGGITQSPKYLFRKEGQNVTLSCEQNLNHDAMYWYRQDPGQGLRLIYYSQIVNDFQKGDIAEGYSVSREKKESFPLTVTSAQKNPTAFYLCASRSDREPYEQYFGPGTRLTVT.

This chain joins TRBV2 and TRBJ1-1, with TRBD1 identical over 8 bases. The trim removed 6 bases at V and 4 bases at J, leaving 7 bases unmatched. CDR1 SNHLY and CDR2 FYNNEI come from the germline V gene. The CDR3 runs 14 residues. The CDR3 loop reads CASRGQGSGTEAFF. The CDR3 DNA sequence: TGTGCCAGCAGAGGACAGGGATCGGGCACTGAAGCTTTCTTT. Full variable domain (missing parts from reference TRBV2 and TRBJ1-1): EPEVTQTPSHQVTQMGQEVILRCVPISNHLYFYWYRQILGQKVEFLVSFYNNEISEKSEIFDDQFSVERPDGSNFTLKIRSTKLEDSAMYFCASRGQGSGTEAFFGQGTRLTVV.

The chain has TRBV6-5 and TRBJ2-3; the D is unclear. With 7 bases removed from V and 2 bases from J, the gap between germline ends came to 13 bases. From germline, CDR1 is MNHEY and CDR2 SVGAGI. This CDR3 is 14 amino acids long. CDR3 DNA: TGTGCCAGCACCCAGGCTCCTGACACAGATACGCAGTATTTT. Encoded protein: CASTQAPDTDTQYF.

Notes on this clone: The same CDR3 also results from other DNA sequences found in this sample. The DNA of the CDR3 is TGCGCCAGCAGCTTGACTAGCGGGAGTTCATACAATGAGCAGTTCTTC. Translated: CASSLTSGSSYNEQFF. This chain connects TRBV5-1 to TRBJ2-1, with 11 positions matching TRBD2. CDR1 and CDR2 from the germline V gene are SGHRS and YFSETQ. This CDR3 region has 16 residues. V lost 1 base to trimming and J lost 4 bases; unmatched junction nucleotides: 4.